The clone carrying this T cell receptor (beta chain) was found a few times. Germline V gene data show CDR1 as SNHLY and CDR2 as FYNNEI. The CDR3 length is 16 residues. V lost 6 bases to trimming and J lost 0 bases; unmatched junction nucleotides: 6. These data originate in a study of blood T cell repertoires in COVID-19. Study information: The samples span acute and convalescent COVID-19 from the United States, Italy and Spain. From T cells, B-cell-depleted T cells, or PBMCs came the material, which was cDNA or gDNA.

Those enrolled in Seattle joined during active infection and were followed longitudinally afterward. As handled by the study authors: Amplification with reference gene primers provided the estimates of nucleated cell counts. The protocol was immunoSEQ multiplex PCR, while the TCRdb copy is restricted to in-frame clones and leaves out a portion. For V, J and clone size, that table is used; D and trimming come from the DNA. This sample carries 450,000 or so clones, 89% of them seen once, and the ten largest clones take 0.75% to 0.9%. The material sequenced was peripheral blood. The rearrangement joins TRBV2 to TRBJ2-2; 8 nucleotides align to TRBD2. The receptor comes from a man younger than 30 with COVID-19, enrolled during active disease. This CDR3 is CASRLDSGTNTGELFF. The DNA of the CDR3 is TGTGCCAGCAGGCTAGATAGCGGGACGAACACCGGGGAGCTGTTTTTT.